This entry features one T cell receptor (beta chain) sequence. Mismatch with germline at one junction end may stem from a read error. The entry originates in a study of control samples from healthy donors and cancer patients. CDR1 and CDR2 (germline): SSHAT, FNYEAQ (reference sequence). The length of the CDR3 is 15 residues. The assay was immunoSEQ multiplex PCR, and TCRdb's table has in-frame clones only and misses some. This table has hundreds of thousands of clones, over 70% appearing once. The clonotype was recovered from a woman aged 60-75 years with lung cancer. The sequenced material came from PBMCs. The chain uses TRBV7-7 and TRBJ1-4, with D perhaps matching TRBD1 (5 bases). CDR3 protein: CASSRQRGKGEKLFF. The CDR3 DNA reads as TGTGCTAGCAGCCGACAACGGGGGAAGGGTGAAAAACTGTTTTTT.